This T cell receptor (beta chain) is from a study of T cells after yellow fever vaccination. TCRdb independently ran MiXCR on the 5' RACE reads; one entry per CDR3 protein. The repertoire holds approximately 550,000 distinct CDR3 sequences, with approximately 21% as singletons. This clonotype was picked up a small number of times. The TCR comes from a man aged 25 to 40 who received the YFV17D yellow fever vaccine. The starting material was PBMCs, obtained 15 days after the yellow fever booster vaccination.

The CDR3 sequence: CASSLVGGRGYNEQFF. Here the CDR3 DNA reads TGCGCCAGCAGCTTGGTTGGCGGGAGGGGCTACAATGAGCAGTTCTTC. This chain uses TRBV5-1 with TRBJ2-1; TRBD2 aligns across 9 bases. The CDR3 length is 16 residues. Germline CDR1 SGHRS, CDR2 YFSETQ. V shed 0 bases and J 3 bases; nucleotides not matched to a gene: 4.